Listed below are T cell receptor beta chains from one sample, sequenced in a study of cytomegalovirus exposure and HLA in healthy donors. Clones were read by immunoSEQ multiplex PCR, and TCRdb kept only the in-frame ones, dropping some. The table shows almost 65,000 clones, with around 89% occurring only once. The sequencing input was PBMCs. These receptors all stem from a young woman in good health and CMV-seronegative. Both conserved end residues are part of each CDR3. D genes are given only for firm matches. Rows give clone size only sometimes, using once, few, many, or a class for an expanded clone.

D	V	size	J	CDR3	DNA
NA	TRBV5-1	NA	TRBJ2-3	CASSLDSGYTDTQYF	TGCGCCAGCAGCTTGGATAGCGGATACACAGATACGCAGTATTTT
NA	TRBV4-1	NA	TRBJ1-4	CASSQVLQLEKLFF	TGCGCCAGCAGCCAAGTTTTACAGTTGGAAAAACTGTTTTTT
TRBD1	TRBV19	NA	TRBJ1-5	CASSIRDSGQPQHF	TGTGCCAGTAGTATTAGGGACAGCGGTCAGCCCCAGCATTTT
TRBD2	TRBV6-5	NA	TRBJ2-7	CASSYRRTSGSYEQYF	TGTGCCAGCAGTTACCGTAGGACTAGCGGGAGCTACGAGCAGTACTTC
TRBD1	TRBV5-4	NA	TRBJ2-3	CASSLGGKVTGGPDTQYF	TGTGCCAGCAGCTTGGGGGGTAAGGTGACAGGGGGCCCAGATACGCAGTATTTT
TRBD1	TRBV30	NA	TRBJ1-5	CAWEGQGGQPQHF	TGTGCCTGGGAGGGACAGGGCGGGCAGCCCCAGCATTTT
NA	TRBV7-3	NA	TRBJ1-1	CASSLNRNTEAFF	TGTGCCAGCAGCTTAAACAGGAACACTGAAGCTTTCTTT
TRBD1	TRBV19	NA	TRBJ1-6	CASSLALRTGHSPLHF	TGTGCCAGTAGTCTCGCATTAAGGACAGGGCATTCACCCCTCCACTTT
TRBD2	TRBV4-1	NA	TRBJ2-3	CASSLAGTSGTDTQYF	TGCGCCAGCAGCCTCGCCGGGACTAGCGGGACAGATACGCAGTATTTT
TRBD2	TRBV6-4	few	TRBJ2-1	CASSQGLAEYNEQFF	TGTGCCAGCAGTCAGGGACTAGCGGAATACAATGAGCAGTTCTTC
TRBD1	TRBV2	few	TRBJ1-6	CASNPGQGDSPLHF	TGTGCCAGCAACCCGGGACAGGGGGATTCACCCCTCCACTTT
TRBD1	TRBV27	NA	TRBJ1-1	CASRSLQGVNTEAFF	TGTGCCAGCAGATCCCTACAGGGGGTTAACACTGAAGCTTTCTTT
NA	TRBV10-3	NA	TRBJ1-1	CAISPLGHPGNTEAFF	TGTGCCATCAGTCCACTGGGACACCCTGGGAACACTGAAGCTTTCTTT
NA	TRBV28	NA	TRBJ1-2	CASSFIRVGYTF	TGTGCCAGCAGTTTCATCAGGGTTGGCTACACCTTC
NA	TRBV10-3	NA	TRBJ2-3	CAISESTGTDTQYF	TGTGCCATCAGTGAGTCGACCGGGACAGATACGCAGTATTTT
TRBD2	TRBV6-5	NA	TRBJ2-3	CASSRLAGTLDTQYF	TGTGCCAGCAGTCGACTAGCGGGGACGCTAGATACGCAGTATTTT